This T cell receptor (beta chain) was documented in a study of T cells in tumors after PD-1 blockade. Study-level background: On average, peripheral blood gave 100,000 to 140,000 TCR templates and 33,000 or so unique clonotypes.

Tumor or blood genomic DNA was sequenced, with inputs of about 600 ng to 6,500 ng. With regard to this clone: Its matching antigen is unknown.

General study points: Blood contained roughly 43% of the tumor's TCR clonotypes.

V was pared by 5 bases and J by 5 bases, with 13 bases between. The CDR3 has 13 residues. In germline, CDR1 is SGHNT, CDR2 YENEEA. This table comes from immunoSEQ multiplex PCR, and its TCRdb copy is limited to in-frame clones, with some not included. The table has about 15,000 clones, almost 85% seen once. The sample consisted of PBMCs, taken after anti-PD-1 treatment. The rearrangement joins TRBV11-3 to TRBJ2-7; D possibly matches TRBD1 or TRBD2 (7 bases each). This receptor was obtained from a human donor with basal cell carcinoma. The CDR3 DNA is TGTGCCAGCAGCCCAGGGGGGGATGACGAGCAGTACTTC. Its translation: CASSPGGDDEQYF.